One and the same sample provided the 30 T cell receptor beta chains below, sequenced in a study of cytomegalovirus exposure and HLA in healthy donors. In the PCR, 60 Vbeta and 13 Jbeta primers were used. The table came from immunoSEQ multiplex PCR; TCRdb's copy has only in-frame clones and leaves some out. The sample lists about 190,000 clones; 81% were seen once. The material sequenced was PBMCs. The receptors were gathered from a young man in good health and CMV-seronegative.

This chain uses TRBV7-9 with TRBJ2-5; TRBD1 matches 7 bases. The CDR3 sequence is 14 residues long. Germline CDR1 SEHNR, CDR2 FQNEAQ (reference sequence). J was trimmed by 2 bases and V by 5 bases; bases with no gene match: 5. The CDR3 DNA sequence: TGTGCCAGCAGCCAGGGGGATGCTCAAGAGACCCAGTACTTC. Protein sequence: CASSQGDAQETQYF.

The chain joins TRBV7-2 to TRBJ1-3, with 7 bases lining up with TRBD1. The CDR3 has 16 amino acids. The germline gives CDR1 SGHTA, CDR2 FQGNSA. The J segment lost 4 bases and the V segment lost 2 bases, leaving 8 bases of the junction unmatched. DNA for the CDR3: TGTGCCAGCAGCTTAAGAGGGGGCGCATACGGAAACACCATATATTTT. Translated, it gives CASSLRGGAYGNTIYF.

The V gene is TRBV29-1, the J gene TRBJ2-2; 7 bases match TRBD2. The J segment lost 5 bases and the V segment lost 4 bases, leaving 7 bases of the junction unmatched. Germline CDR1 SQVTM, CDR2 ANQGSEA. The CDR3 has 14 amino acids. CDR3 loop: CSVVGEGWTGELFF. In nucleotides, the CDR3 is TGCAGCGTTGTAGGGGAGGGGTGGACCGGGGAGCTGTTTTTT.

This clone was recorded once. The rearrangement links TRBV27 to TRBJ2-3; no clear D. Trimming took 6 bases from V and 2 from J, leaving 15 bases between them. Per the germline V gene, CDR1 is MNHEY and CDR2 is SMNVEV (reference sequence). The CDR3 extends over 15 amino acids. The CDR3: CASRNRLTSTDTQYF. CDR3 bases: TGTGCCAGCAGAAATCGACTCACATCCACAGATACGCAGTATTTT.

The chain links TRBV18 to TRBJ2-7; 10 bases map to TRBD2. Trimming removed 2 bases from V and 4 bases from J; junction bases left unmatched: 5. The CDR3 has 15 residues. Germline V CDR1 and CDR2: KGHSH, LQKENI. The CDR3 bases are TGTGCCAGCTCACCAGTCGGGACTAGCGATTACGAGCAGTACTTC. The encoded protein is CASSPVGTSDYEQYF.

In regard to this clone: At one end, the junction sequence differs from germline, possibly due to a read error. The rearrangement uses TRBV7-9 and TRBJ2-2, with a weak D call TRBD2 (6 bases). CDR1 and CDR2 (germline): SEHNR, FQNEAQ (reference sequence). The CDR3 runs to 16 residues. Here the CDR3 reads CSSSPYRERNTGELFF. CDR3 DNA sequence: TGTTCCAGCAGCCCATATCGGGAGCGGAACACCGGGGAGCTGTTTTTT.

The chain couples TRBV6-5 to TRBJ1-2; 7 nucleotides agree with TRBD1. Germline loops: CDR1 MNHEY, CDR2 SVGAGI. Unmatched junction bases numbered 6, after V lost 6 bases and J lost 5 bases. The CDR3 has 13 amino acids. The CDR3: CASSEGQLYGYTF. CDR3 coding DNA: TGTGCCAGCAGCGAGGGACAGCTTTATGGCTACACCTTC.

CDR3 region: CASSIGRGPTGELFF. Here the CDR3 DNA reads TGTGCCAGTAGTATCGGGAGGGGGCCCACCGGGGAGCTGTTTTTT. V usage is TRBV19 and J usage is TRBJ2-2; weak D call: TRBD2 (8 bases). Germline CDR1 reads LNHDA; CDR2 reads SQIVND (reference sequence). The CDR3 covers 15 residues. V lost 3 bases to trimming and J lost 4 bases, with 12 bases between them.

This clone was observed a handful of times. The V call is TRBV13, the J call TRBJ2-5; a possible D gene is TRBD1 (6 bases). The V end lost 5 bases, the J end lost 5 bases, and 15 bases lay between the germline ends. This CDR3 spans 14 amino acids. Germline CDR1 PRHDT, CDR2 FYEKMQ (reference sequence). The CDR3 protein is CASSRDWGRETQYF. CDR3 nucleotide sequence: TGTGCCAGCAGCCGGGATTGGGGGCGGGAGACCCAGTACTTC.

This clone has just one count. The V call is TRBV9, the J call TRBJ2-3; a weak D match, TRBD2 (6 bases). Germline CDR1 and CDR2: SGDLS and YYNGEE. There are 15 residues in the CDR3. V shed 0 bases and J shed 3 bases, with 11 bases lying between them. This CDR3 is CASSVEVLATDTQYF. The CDR3 DNA is TGTGCCAGCAGCGTAGAAGTACTAGCAACAGATACGCAGTATTTT. The full variable domain, in which reference TRBV9 and TRBJ2-3 provide the parts outside the CDR3, is DSGVTQTPKHLITATGQRVTLRCSPRSGDLSVYWYQQSLDQGLQFLIQYYNGEERAKGNILERFSAQQFPDLHSELNLSSLELGDSALYFCASSVEVLATDTQYFGPGTRLTVL.

In its sample, this clone was seen once. V usage is TRBV28 and J usage is TRBJ2-7; the D gene is possibly TRBD1 (5 bases). V lost 6 bases and J 7 bases, leaving 16 bases between the germline ends. The CDR3 length is 13 residues. From germline, CDR1 is MDHEN and CDR2 SYDVKM. The chain's CDR3 is CASRATAKGEQYF. The CDR3 region has the DNA TGTGCCAGCAGGGCGACAGCGAAGGGGGAGCAGTACTTC.

This chain uses TRBV7-9 with TRBJ1-1; D is undetermined. Per the germline V gene, CDR1 is SEHNR and CDR2 is FQNEAQ (reference sequence). The CDR3 is made up of 14 amino acids. V was trimmed by 5 bases and J by 5 bases, leaving 15 bases between them. CDR3 region: CASSPPGVVTEAFF. The CDR3 region has the DNA TGTGCCAGCAGCCCACCCGGGGTTGTGACTGAAGCTTTCTTT.

The chain has TRBV5-4 and TRBJ2-1; possibly TRBD1 for D (6 bases). The length of the CDR3 is 16 residues. Trimming removed 4 bases from V and 1 base from J, with 15 bases in between. Germline lookup yields CDR1 SGHNT and CDR2 YYREEE (reference sequence). Written as DNA, the CDR3 is TGTGCCAGCAGCAAAGAAAACAGGGCTTCCTACAATGAGCAGTTCTTC. Translation: CASSKENRASYNEQFF.

The chain joins TRBV9 to TRBJ2-3, with D perhaps matching TRBD2 (6 bases). CDR1 SGDLS and CDR2 YYNGEE come from the germline V gene. This CDR3 spans 15 amino acids. Trimming removed 2 bases from V and 4 bases from J, with 14 bases in between. The CDR3 DNA follows: TGTGCCAGCAGCGTTCTGACTAGTCCCGCAGATACGCAGTATTTT. Its protein is CASSVLTSPADTQYF. The full variable domain, in which reference TRBV9 and TRBJ2-3 provide the parts outside the CDR3, is DSGVTQTPKHLITATGQRVTLRCSPRSGDLSVYWYQQSLDQGLQFLIQYYNGEERAKGNILERFSAQQFPDLHSELNLSSLELGDSALYFCASSVLTSPADTQYFGPGTRLTVL.

This chain connects TRBV4-3 to TRBJ1-4, with unresolved D. The germline V and J ends were trimmed by 2 bases and 8 bases, with 12 bases remaining between them. The CDR3 sequence is 14 residues long. Per the germline V gene, CDR1 is LGHNA and CDR2 is YSLEER. CDR3 sequence (DNA): TGCGCCAGCAGCCAACGATGGTTCGGGGAAAAACTGTTTTTT. Its translation is CASSQRWFGEKLFF.

The chain employs TRBV29-1 and TRBJ2-1, with 11 nucleotides matching TRBD2. Germline V gives CDR1 SQVTM, CDR2 ANQGSEA. CDR3 size: 17 residues. The junction had 8 bases not matched to a gene; V was cut back by 4 bases and J by 0 bases. The CDR3 here is CSVVGLAGGYSYNEQFF. The DNA of the CDR3 is TGCAGCGTTGTGGGGCTAGCGGGGGGTTACTCCTACAATGAGCAGTTCTTC.

V is TRBV2 and J is TRBJ2-7; 7 nucleotides agree with TRBD2. The length of the CDR3 is 14 residues. Germline V gene data show CDR1 as SNHLY and CDR2 as FYNNEI. J gave up 7 bases and V 6 bases, and 12 bases lay outside the gene matches. CDR3 loop: CASRAGLSQGEQYF. In DNA form, the CDR3 reads TGTGCCAGCAGAGCGGGACTATCCCAAGGTGAGCAGTACTTC.

The chain carries TRBV7-3 and TRBJ2-1; TRBD2 matches 13 bases. The CDR3 is 16 amino acids. Per the germline V gene, CDR1 is SGHTA and CDR2 is FQGTGA. The V segment lost 2 bases and the J segment 4 bases; nucleotides outside the gene matches: 2. CDR3 region: CASSLPGLAGYNEQFF. In nucleotides, the CDR3 is TGTGCCAGCAGCTTACCGGGACTAGCGGGGTACAATGAGCAGTTCTTC.

The chain uses TRBV30 and TRBJ2-2, with TRBD2 as a possible D gene (5 bases). The CDR3 length is 14 residues. Germline V gene sequence: CDR1 GTSNPN, CDR2 SVGIG (reference sequence). Between the trimmed V and J ends, which lost 1 base and 0 bases, there was a span of 6 bases. The CDR3 DNA follows: TGTGCCTGGAGTGGACTATCGAACACCGGGGAGCTGTTTTTT. Its protein is CAWSGLSNTGELFF.

This chain links TRBV7-2 with TRBJ1-5; D may be TRBD1 (6 bases). The CDR3 runs to 12 residues. Germline lookup yields CDR1 SGHTA and CDR2 FQGNSA. With 1 base removed from V and 13 bases from J, the gap between germline ends came to 11 bases. The CDR3 nucleotides read TGTGCCAGCAGCTTAGAAACAGGGAAGCAGCATTTT. Its translation is CASSLETGKQHF.

The chain uses TRBV5-1 and TRBJ2-1; 14 positions agree with TRBD2. Germline CDR1 and CDR2: SGHRS and YFSETQ. Losses at the gene ends were 3 bases for V and 7 bases for J; bases not matched to a gene: 6. The CDR3 consists of 16 residues. The CDR3, as DNA: TGCGCCAGCAGCTGGACTAGCGGGAGGCTTAAAAATGAGCAGTTCTTC. Its translation: CASSWTSGRLKNEQFF.

The chain couples TRBV5-5 to TRBJ1-1; 8 bases align to TRBD1. The V and J ends lost 2 bases and 4 bases, in that order; junction bases with no gene match: 4. Germline V gives CDR1 SGHKS, CDR2 YYEKEE (reference sequence). The CDR3 is 14 residues long. CDR3: CASSFDTGGTEAFF. Written as DNA, the CDR3 is TGTGCCAGCAGCTTCGACACAGGGGGCACTGAAGCTTTCTTT.

This sequence joins TRBV4-3 and TRBJ1-2; the match to TRBD1 covers 9 bases. In germline, CDR1 is LGHNA, CDR2 YSLEER. The CDR3 sequence is 15 residues long. The V gene end was trimmed by 1 base and the J gene end by 8 bases; junction bases not matched to a gene: 8. CDR3 bases: TGCGCCAGCAGCCAAGTACAGGGGGCCATCGGAGGCTACACCTTC. It translates to CASSQVQGAIGGYTF.

This clone came up a few times. The DNA for the CDR3 is TGTGCCAGCAGTGAGGTTGAGGGAAACACCATATATTTT. Translation: CASSEVEGNTIYF. This chain joins TRBV2 and TRBJ1-3; unclear D gene. The CDR3 is 13 residues long. The V end was cut by 3 bases, the J end by 4 bases, with 7 bases between. Per germline, CDR1 SNHLY and CDR2 FYNNEI.

V and J are TRBV5-8 and TRBJ1-5; 10 bases map to TRBD1. Trimming at V came to 4 bases and at J to 0 bases, leaving 10 bases not matched to a gene. The CDR3 spans 18 residues. Germline V CDR1 and CDR2: SGHTS, YDEGEE. The CDR3: CASSLPPGTGVSNQPQHF. The CDR3 region has the DNA TGTGCCAGCAGCCTACCCCCCGGGACAGGGGTTAGCAATCAGCCCCAGCATTTT.

The chain recombines TRBV21-1 with TRBJ2-5; the table's D call, TRBD2, has no DNA check behind it. TRBV21-1 is described as a pseudogene. The CDR3 is 17 residues long. CDR3 DNA: TGTGCCAGCAGCACCGGGACTAGCGGGAGAGTGAGAGAGACCCAGTACTTC. It translates to CASSTGTSGRVRETQYF.

The J gene is TRBJ2-7, the V gene TRBV10-3, with 14 bases lining up with TRBD2. V shed 0 bases and J 3 bases; nucleotides not matched to a gene: 4. CDR3 length: 17 amino acids. Germline CDR1 and CDR2: ENHRY and SYGVKD. DNA of the CDR3: TGTGCCATCAGTGAGTCGACTAGCGGGAGGGTGATCTACGAGCAGTACTTC. This translates into CAISESTSGRVIYEQYF.

The V and J genes are TRBV21-1 and TRBJ1-2; TRBD1 is the table's D call, not checked against the DNA. TRBV21-1 represents a pseudogene. The CDR3 contains 14 residues. The CDR3 region has the DNA TGTGCCAGCAGCACACGGGACAGTCGCTATGGCTACACCTTC. Amino acid sequence: CASSTRDSRYGYTF.

The chain employs TRBV30 and TRBJ1-3, with D uncertain. CDR3 length: 15 amino acids. CDR1 GTSNPN and CDR2 SVGIG come from the germline V gene (reference sequence). V lost 0 bases to trimming and J lost 0 bases, with 9 bases between them. CDR3 bases: TGTGCCTGGAGTGTCACAGCAGGCTCTGGAAACACCATATATTTT. As protein: CAWSVTAGSGNTIYF.

The gene calls are TRBV29-1 and TRBJ2-2; 7 bases fit TRBD1. The CDR3 runs 13 residues. Per germline, CDR1 SQVTM and CDR2 ANQGSEA. V trimming: 4 bases; J trimming: 4 bases; junction bases outside the gene matches: 3. CDR3 in amino acids: CSVGQGITGELFF. In nucleotides, the CDR3 is TGCAGCGTTGGACAGGGAATCACCGGGGAGCTGTTTTTT.